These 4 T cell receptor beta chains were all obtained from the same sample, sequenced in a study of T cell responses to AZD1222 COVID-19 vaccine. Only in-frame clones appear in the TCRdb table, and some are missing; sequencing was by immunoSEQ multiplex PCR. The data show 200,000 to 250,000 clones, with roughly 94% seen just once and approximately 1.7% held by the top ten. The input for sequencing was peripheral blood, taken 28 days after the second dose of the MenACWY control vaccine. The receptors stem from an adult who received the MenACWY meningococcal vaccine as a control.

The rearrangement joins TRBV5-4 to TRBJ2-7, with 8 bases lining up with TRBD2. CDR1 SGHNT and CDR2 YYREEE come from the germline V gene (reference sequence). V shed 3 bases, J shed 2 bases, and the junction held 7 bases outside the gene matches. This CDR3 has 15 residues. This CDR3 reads CASSSRAGGAYEQYF. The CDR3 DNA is TGTGCCAGCAGCTCTAGGGCGGGAGGAGCCTACGAGCAGTACTTC.

CDR3 residues: CASSPPYTDTQYF. DNA for the CDR3: TGTGCCAGCAGCCCGCCTTACACAGATACGCAGTATTTT. The chain has TRBV11-3 and TRBJ2-3; the D is unclear. The V and J ends lost 5 bases and 2 bases respectively, with 8 bases between them. The germline gives CDR1 SGHNT, CDR2 YENEEA. This CDR3 contains 13 residues. The entire variable domain, with the rest obtained from reference TRBV11-3 and TRBJ2-3, is as follows: EAGVVQSPRYKIIEKKQPVAFWCNPISGHNTLYWYLQNLGQGPELLIRYENEEAVDDSQLPKDRFSAERLKGVDSTLKIQPAELGDSAVYLCASSPPYTDTQYFGPGTRLTVL.

CDR3 DNA sequence: TGTGCCAGCAGTTTATCGGGTAGGGTAGGAATGAATGAGCAGTTCTTC. Amino acid sequence: CASSLSGRVGMNEQFF. The rearrangement links TRBV27 to TRBJ2-1; the D is unclear. The ends were cut back, 0 bases at V and 7 bases at J, with 16 bases in the middle. The CDR3 is made up of 16 amino acids. Germline-derived CDR1 and CDR2 are MNHEY and SMNVEV (reference sequence).

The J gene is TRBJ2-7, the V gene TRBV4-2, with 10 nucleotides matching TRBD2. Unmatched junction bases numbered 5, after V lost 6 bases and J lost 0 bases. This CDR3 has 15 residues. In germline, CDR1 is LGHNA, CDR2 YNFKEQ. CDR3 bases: TGTGCCAGCAGACCTTCTAGCGGGAGCTCCTACGAGCAGTACTTC. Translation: CASRPSSGSSYEQYF.